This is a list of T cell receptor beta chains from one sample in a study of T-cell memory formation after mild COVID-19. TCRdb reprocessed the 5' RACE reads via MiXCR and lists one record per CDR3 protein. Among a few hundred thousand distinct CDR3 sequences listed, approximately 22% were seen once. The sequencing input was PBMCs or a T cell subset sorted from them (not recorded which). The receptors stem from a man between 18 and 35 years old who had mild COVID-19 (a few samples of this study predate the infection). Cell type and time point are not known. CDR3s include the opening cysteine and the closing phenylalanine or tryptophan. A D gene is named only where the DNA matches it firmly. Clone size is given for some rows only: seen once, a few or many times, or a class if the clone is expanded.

CDR3: CASSPVSSGLDTQYF
DNA: TGTGCCAGCAGCCCAGTCAGTAGCGGGCTGGATACGCAGTATTTT
J: TRBJ2-3
size: .
V: TRBV7-6
D: TRBD2

CDR3: CASSQDPLPTGRGSGGGSNVLTF
DNA: TGCGCCAGCAGCCAAGATCCTCTCCCGACAGGCAGGGGATCCGGTGGAGGGTCCAACGTCCTGACTTTC
J: TRBJ2-6
size: .
V: TRBV4-3
D: .

CDR3: CASSSIGNTEAFF
DNA: TGTGCCAGCAGCTCCATCGGGAACACTGAAGCTTTCTTT
J: TRBJ1-1
size: .
V: TRBV7-2
D: .

CDR3: CASSASGGYTSTQYF
DNA: TGTGCCAGCAGCGCTAGCGGGGGATACACAAGTACGCAGTATTTT
J: TRBJ2-3
size: .
V: TRBV9
D: TRBD2

CDR3: CASSFRVGNTEAFF
DNA: TGTGCCAGCAGCTTCCGGGTTGGGAACACTGAAGCTTTCTTT
J: TRBJ1-1
size: .
V: TRBV7-8
D: .

CDR3: CASSQLDRSYGYTF
DNA: TGCGCCAGCAGCCAATTGGACAGAAGCTATGGCTACACCTTC
J: TRBJ1-2
size: .
V: TRBV4-3
D: .

CDR3: CASSGGGRGTDTQYF
DNA: TGTGCCAGCAGCGGGGGGGGCCGGGGCACAGATACGCAGTATTTT
J: TRBJ2-3
size: .
V: TRBV7-9
D: .

CDR3: CASSLGSTGNYEQYF
DNA: TGTGCCAGCAGCTTAGGTTCGACTGGGAACTACGAGCAGTACTTC
J: TRBJ2-7
size: once
V: TRBV7-9
D: .

CDR3: CASSQNLGGWETQYF
DNA: TGCGCCAGCAGCCAAAACCTCGGGGGTTGGGAGACCCAGTACTTC
J: TRBJ2-5
size: .
V: TRBV4-3
D: .

CDR3: CASSSAVVSEQFF
DNA: TGTGCCAGCAGTTCCGCCGTTGTCAGTGAGCAGTTCTTC
J: TRBJ2-1
size: .
V: TRBV12-3/TRBV12-4
D: .

CDR3: CSARDAVRDNEKLFF
DNA: TGCAGTGCTAGAGATGCTGTCAGGGATAATGAAAAACTGTTTTTT
J: TRBJ1-4
size: few
V: TRBV20-1
D: .

CDR3: CASSFTDNYGYTF
DNA: TGTGCCAGCAGTTTCACGGATAACTATGGCTACACCTTC
J: TRBJ1-2
size: .
V: TRBV28
D: .

CDR3: CASSQQDGPLHF
DNA: TGCGCCAGCAGCCAGCAAGATGGACCCCTCCACTTT
J: TRBJ1-6
size: once
V: TRBV4-3
D: .

CDR3: CASSRDLRVDTGELFF
DNA: TGTGCCAGCAGCCGCGACCTCAGGGTGGACACCGGGGAGCTGTTTTTT
J: TRBJ2-2
size: few
V: TRBV7-2
D: .

CDR3: CASRPRLGSPYGYTF
DNA: TGCGCCAGCAGGCCTCGGCTAGGGTCCCCCTATGGCTACACCTTC
J: TRBJ1-2
size: .
V: TRBV4-1
D: .